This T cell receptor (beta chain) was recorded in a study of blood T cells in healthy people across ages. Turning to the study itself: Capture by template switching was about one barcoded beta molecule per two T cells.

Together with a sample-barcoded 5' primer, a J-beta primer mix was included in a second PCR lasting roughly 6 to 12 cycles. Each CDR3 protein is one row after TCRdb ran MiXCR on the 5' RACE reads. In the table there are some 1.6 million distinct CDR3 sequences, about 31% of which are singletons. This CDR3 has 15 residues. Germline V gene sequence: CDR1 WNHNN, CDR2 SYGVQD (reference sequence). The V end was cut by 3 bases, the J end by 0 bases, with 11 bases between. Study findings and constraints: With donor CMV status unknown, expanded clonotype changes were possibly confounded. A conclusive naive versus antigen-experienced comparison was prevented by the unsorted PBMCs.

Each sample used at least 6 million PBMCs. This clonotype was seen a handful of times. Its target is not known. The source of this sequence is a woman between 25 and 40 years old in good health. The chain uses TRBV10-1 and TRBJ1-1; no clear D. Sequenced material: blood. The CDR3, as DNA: TGCGCCAGCAGTGACAGCAATAATATGAACACTGAAGCTTTCTTT. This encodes CASSDSNNMNTEAFF.